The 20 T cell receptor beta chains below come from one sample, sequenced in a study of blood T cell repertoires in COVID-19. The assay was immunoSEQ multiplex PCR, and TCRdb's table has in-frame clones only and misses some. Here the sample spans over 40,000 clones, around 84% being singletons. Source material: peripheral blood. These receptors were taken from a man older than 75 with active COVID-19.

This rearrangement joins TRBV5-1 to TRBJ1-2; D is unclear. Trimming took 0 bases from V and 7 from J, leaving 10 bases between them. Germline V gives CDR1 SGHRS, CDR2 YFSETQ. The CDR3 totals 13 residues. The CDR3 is CASSLESGSGYTF. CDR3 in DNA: TGCGCCAGCAGCTTGGAGTCTGGCAGTGGCTACACCTTC.

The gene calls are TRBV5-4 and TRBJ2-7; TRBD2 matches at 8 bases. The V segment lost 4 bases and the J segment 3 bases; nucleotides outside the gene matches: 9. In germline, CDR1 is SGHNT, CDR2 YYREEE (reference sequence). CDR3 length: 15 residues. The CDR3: CASSPAGGGFYEQYF. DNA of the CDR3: TGTGCCAGCAGCCCGGCGGGGGGTGGGTTCTACGAGCAGTACTTC.

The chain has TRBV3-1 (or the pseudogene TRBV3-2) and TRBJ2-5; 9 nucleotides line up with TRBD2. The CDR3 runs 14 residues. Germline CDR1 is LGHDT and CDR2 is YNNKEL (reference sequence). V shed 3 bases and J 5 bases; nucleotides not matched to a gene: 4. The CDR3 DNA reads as TGTGCCAGCAGCCAGGGACTAGCTCGGGAGACCCAGTACTTC. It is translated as CASSQGLARETQYF.

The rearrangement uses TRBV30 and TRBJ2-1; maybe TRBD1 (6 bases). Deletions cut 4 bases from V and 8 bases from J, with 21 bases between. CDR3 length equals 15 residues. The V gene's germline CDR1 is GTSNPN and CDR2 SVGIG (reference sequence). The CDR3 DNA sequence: TGTGCCTGGACCGCCGGGCAGGGGCAGCAATATGAGCAGTTCTTC. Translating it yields CAWTAGQGQQYEQFF.

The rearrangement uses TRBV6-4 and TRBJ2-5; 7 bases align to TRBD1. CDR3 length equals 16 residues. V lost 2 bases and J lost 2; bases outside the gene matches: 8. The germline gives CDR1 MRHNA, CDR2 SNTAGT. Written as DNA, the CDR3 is TGTGCCAGCAGTGACGGCAAAAGGGGGCGACAAGAGACCCAGTACTTC. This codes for CASSDGKRGRQETQYF.

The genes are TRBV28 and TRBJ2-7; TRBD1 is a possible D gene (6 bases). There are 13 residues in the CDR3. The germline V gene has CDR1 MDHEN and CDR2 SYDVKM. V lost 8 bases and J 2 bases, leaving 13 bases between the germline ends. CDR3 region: CASHGQPTYEQYF. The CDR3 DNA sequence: TGTGCCAGCCACGGACAGCCTACCTACGAGCAGTACTTC.

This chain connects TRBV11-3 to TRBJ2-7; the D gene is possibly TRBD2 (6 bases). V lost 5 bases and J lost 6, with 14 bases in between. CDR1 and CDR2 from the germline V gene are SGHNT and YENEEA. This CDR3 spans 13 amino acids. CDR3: CASSELTSSEQYF. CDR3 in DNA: TGTGCCAGCAGCGAGTTGACTAGTAGCGAGCAGTACTTC.

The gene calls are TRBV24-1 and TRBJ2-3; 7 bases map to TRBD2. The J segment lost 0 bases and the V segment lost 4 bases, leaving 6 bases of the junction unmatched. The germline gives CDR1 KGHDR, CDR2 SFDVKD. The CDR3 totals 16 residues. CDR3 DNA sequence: TGTGCCACCAGTGAACCTAGCGGTTTTAGCACAGATACGCAGTATTTT. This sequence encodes CATSEPSGFSTDTQYF.

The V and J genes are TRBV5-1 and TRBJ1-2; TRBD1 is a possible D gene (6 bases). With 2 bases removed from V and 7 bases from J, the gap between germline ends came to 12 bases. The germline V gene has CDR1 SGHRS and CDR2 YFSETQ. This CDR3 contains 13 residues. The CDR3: CASSLEQGSGYTF. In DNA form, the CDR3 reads TGCGCCAGCAGCTTAGAGCAGGGGTCTGGCTACACCTTC. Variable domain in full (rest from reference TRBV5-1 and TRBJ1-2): KAGVTQTPRYLIKTRGQQVTLSCSPISGHRSVSWYQQTPGQGLQFLFEYFSETQRNKGNFPGRFSGRQFSNSRSEMNVSTLELGDSALYLCASSLEQGSGYTFGSGTRLTVV.

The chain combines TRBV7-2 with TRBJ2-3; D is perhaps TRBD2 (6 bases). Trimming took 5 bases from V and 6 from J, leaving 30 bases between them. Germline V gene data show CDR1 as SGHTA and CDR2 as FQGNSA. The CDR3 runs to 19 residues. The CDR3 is CASSPRRGGKSLGRDTQYF. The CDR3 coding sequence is TGTGCCAGCAGCCCTAGGAGGGGCGGGAAAAGCCTCGGCCGCGATACGCAGTATTTT.

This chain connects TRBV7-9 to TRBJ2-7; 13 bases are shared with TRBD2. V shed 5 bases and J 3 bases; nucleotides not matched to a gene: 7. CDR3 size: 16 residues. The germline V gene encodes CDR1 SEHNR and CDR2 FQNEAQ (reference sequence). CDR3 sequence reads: CASSPGTSGTYYEQYF. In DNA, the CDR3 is TGTGCCAGCAGCCCCGGGACTAGCGGGACATACTACGAGCAGTACTTC. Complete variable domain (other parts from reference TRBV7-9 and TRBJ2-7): DTGVSQNPRHKITKRGQNVTFRCDPISEHNRLYWYRQTLGQGPEFLTYFQNEAQLEKSRLLSDRFSAERPKGSFSTLEIQRTEQGDSAMYLCASSPGTSGTYYEQYFGPGTRLTVT.

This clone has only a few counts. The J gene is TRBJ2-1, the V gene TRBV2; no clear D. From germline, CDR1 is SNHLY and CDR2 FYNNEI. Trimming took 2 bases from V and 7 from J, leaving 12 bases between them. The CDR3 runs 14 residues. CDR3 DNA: TGTGCCAGCAGTGAAAGTGTCGGTAAGAATGAGCAGTTCTTC. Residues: CASSESVGKNEQFF.

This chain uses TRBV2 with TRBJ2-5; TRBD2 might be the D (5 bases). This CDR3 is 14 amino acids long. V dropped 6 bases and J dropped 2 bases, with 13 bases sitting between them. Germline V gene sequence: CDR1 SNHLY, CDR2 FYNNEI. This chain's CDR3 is CASSVSRTQETQYF. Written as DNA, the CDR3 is TGTGCCAGCAGCGTATCGCGGACTCAAGAGACCCAGTACTTC. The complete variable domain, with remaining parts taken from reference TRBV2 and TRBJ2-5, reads EPEVTQTPSHQVTQMGQEVILRCVPISNHLYFYWYRQILGQKVEFLVSFYNNEISEKSEIFDDQFSVERPDGSNFTLKIRSTKLEDSAMYFCASSVSRTQETQYFGPGTRLLVL.

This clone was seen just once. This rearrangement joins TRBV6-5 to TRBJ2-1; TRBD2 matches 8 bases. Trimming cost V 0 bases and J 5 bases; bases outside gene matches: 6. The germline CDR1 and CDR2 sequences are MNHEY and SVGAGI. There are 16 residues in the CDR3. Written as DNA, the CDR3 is TGTGCCAGCAGTTACTCGACCGGGACTAGTAACAATGAGCAGTTCTTC. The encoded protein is CASSYSTGTSNNEQFF.

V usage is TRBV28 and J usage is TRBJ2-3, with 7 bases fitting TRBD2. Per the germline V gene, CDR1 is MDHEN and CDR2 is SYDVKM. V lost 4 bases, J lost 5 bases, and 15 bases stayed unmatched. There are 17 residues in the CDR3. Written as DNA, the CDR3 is TGTGCCAGCAGTTCCCCCCCCGGGAGGCAGATTCAAGATACGCAGTATTTT. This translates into CASSSPPGRQIQDTQYF.

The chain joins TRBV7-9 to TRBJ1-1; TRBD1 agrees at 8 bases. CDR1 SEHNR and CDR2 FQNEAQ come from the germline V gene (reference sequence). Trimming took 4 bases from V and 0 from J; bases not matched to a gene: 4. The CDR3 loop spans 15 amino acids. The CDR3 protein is CASSSRDRMNTEAFF. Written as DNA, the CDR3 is TGTGCCAGCAGCTCCCGGGACAGGATGAACACTGAAGCTTTCTTT.

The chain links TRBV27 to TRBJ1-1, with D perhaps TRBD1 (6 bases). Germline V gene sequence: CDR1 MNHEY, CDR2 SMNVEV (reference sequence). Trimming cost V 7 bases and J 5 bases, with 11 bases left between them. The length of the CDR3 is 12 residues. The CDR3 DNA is TGTGCCAGCAAAGGGGGGGCAACTGAAGCTTTCTTT. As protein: CASKGGATEAFF.

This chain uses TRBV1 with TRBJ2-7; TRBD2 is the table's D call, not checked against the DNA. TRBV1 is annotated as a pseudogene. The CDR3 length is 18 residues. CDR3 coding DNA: TGCACCAGCACCTCAGGACTAGCGGGAGGGCCAGTTCAGGACGAGCAGTACTTC. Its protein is CTSTSGLAGGPVQDEQYF.

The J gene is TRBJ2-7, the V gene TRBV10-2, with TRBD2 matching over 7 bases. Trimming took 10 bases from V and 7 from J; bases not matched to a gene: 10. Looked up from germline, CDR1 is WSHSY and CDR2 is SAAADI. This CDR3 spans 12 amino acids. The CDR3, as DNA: TGCGCCACGAGGGACTACTCAGGAGAGCAGTACTTC. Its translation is CATRDYSGEQYF.

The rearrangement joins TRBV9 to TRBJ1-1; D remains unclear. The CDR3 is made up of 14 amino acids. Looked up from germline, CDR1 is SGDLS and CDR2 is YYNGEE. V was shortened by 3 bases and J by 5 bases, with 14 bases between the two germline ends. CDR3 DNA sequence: TGTGCCAGCAGCGAAATTCCGGGAAGTACTGAAGCTTTCTTT. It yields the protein CASSEIPGSTEAFF.